The next 8 T cell receptor beta chains were all read from a single sample in a study of cytomegalovirus exposure and HLA in healthy donors. Researchers ran the PCR with 60 Vbeta and 13 Jbeta primers. Only in-frame clones appear in the TCRdb table, and some are missing; sequencing was by immunoSEQ multiplex PCR. The sample holds 70,000 to 75,000 clones, approximately 79% seen once. The sample comprised PBMCs. These receptors all stem from a woman aged 35 to 49 in good health and CMV-seropositive.

V gene TRBV7-8 combines with J gene TRBJ2-1; 7 nucleotides match TRBD1. Germline-derived CDR1 and CDR2 are SGHVS and FQNEAQ. V was clipped by 2 bases and J by 0 bases; unmatched bases: 10. The CDR3 spans 18 residues. In nucleotides, the CDR3 is TGTGCCAGCAGCTTAAGGGGGCCCCGGATAACCTCCTACAATGAGCAGTTCTTC. Encoded protein: CASSLRGPRITSYNEQFF.

This clone was observed a single time. Here the CDR3 reads CASNPGGDSPLHF. CDR3 sequence (DNA): TGTGCCAGCAACCCAGGGGGCGATTCACCCCTCCACTTT. The chain is built from TRBV27 and TRBJ1-6; TRBD1 aligns across 8 bases. CDR3 length: 13 residues. V lost 7 bases, J lost 8 bases, and 4 bases stayed unmatched. Germline V lookup: CDR1 MNHEY, CDR2 SMNVEV (reference sequence).

Only a few counts were recorded for this clone. J is TRBJ1-4 and V is TRBV2, with TRBD1 identical over 8 bases. Germline loops: CDR1 SNHLY, CDR2 FYNNEI. This CDR3 is built from 15 residues. Trimming took 7 bases from V and 3 from J; bases not matched to a gene: 7. The CDR3 sequence: CASNTHRGANEKLFF. In nucleotides, the CDR3 is TGTGCCAGCAATACTCACAGGGGGGCTAATGAAAAACTGTTTTTT.

This chain uses TRBV6-5 with TRBJ1-2; a possible D gene is TRBD1 (5 bases). This CDR3 region has 16 residues. Looked up from germline, CDR1 is MNHEY and CDR2 is SVGAGI. V dropped 2 bases and J dropped 4 bases, with 17 bases sitting between them. The CDR3 loop reads CASSYDDGQGIYGYTF. In DNA form, the CDR3 reads TGTGCCAGCAGTTACGACGACGGGCAGGGAATCTATGGCTACACCTTC.

About this clone: At one end, the junction sequence differs from germline, possibly due to a read error. The CDR3 reads CASSLAGLGSTIYF. In DNA form, the CDR3 reads TGCGCCAGCAGCTTGGCCGGACTAGGAAGCACCATATATTTT. This chain links TRBV5-1 with TRBJ1-3, with D hard to call. This CDR3 has 14 residues. Germline-derived CDR1 and CDR2 are SGHRS and YFSETQ.

The table lists this clone with a few counts. This chain joins TRBV5-6 and TRBJ1-4; 8 nucleotides match TRBD1. Germline CDR1 is SGHDT and CDR2 is YYEEEE. V was clipped by 3 bases and J by 6 bases; unmatched bases: 4. The CDR3 sequence is 14 residues long. The CDR3 spells CASSWQQGDEKLFF. CDR3 in DNA: TGTGCCAGCAGCTGGCAACAGGGGGATGAAAAACTGTTTTTT.

This clone was seen more than once but under ten times. The V gene is TRBV29-1, the J gene TRBJ1-1, with TRBD1 matching over 8 bases. Looked up from germline, CDR1 is SQVTM and CDR2 is ANQGSEA. J lost 4 bases, V lost 6 bases, and 4 bases had no gene match. The CDR3 is 12 amino acids. CDR3 in amino acids: CSVGQGLTEAFF. The CDR3 DNA is TGCAGCGTCGGACAGGGCCTCACTGAAGCTTTCTTT.

The chain recombines TRBV5-1 with TRBJ1-2, with 8 bases that match TRBD1. This CDR3 is built from 14 residues. CDR1 is SGHRS and CDR2 is YFSETQ in the germline V gene. J was trimmed by 4 bases and V by 0 bases; bases with no gene match: 2. The DNA of the CDR3 is TGCGCCAGCAGCTTGGAAGACAGGGGCTATGGCTACACCTTC. It specifies CASSLEDRGYGYTF.